The 9 T cell receptor beta chains presented below share a single source sample, sequenced in a study of blood T cell repertoires in COVID-19. Libraries were prepared by immunoSEQ multiplex PCR; TCRdb keeps only in-frame clonotypes and omits some of them. Of around 40,000 clones in the sample, roughly 85% are singletons; the top ten hold 8.4%. The sample taken for sequencing was peripheral blood. The receptor source for this set is a man in his 60s with active COVID-19.

V gene TRBV9 combines with J gene TRBJ2-2; D remains unclear. V lost 4 bases and J lost 4, with 17 bases in between. Germline V gives CDR1 SGDLS, CDR2 YYNGEE. This CDR3 is 16 amino acids long. This CDR3 reads CASSSSSGPGTGELFF. The CDR3 nucleotides are TGTGCCAGCAGCTCTTCGAGTGGGCCTGGCACCGGGGAGCTGTTTTTT.

A few counts support this clone. V usage is TRBV19 and J usage is TRBJ1-4, with 11 positions matching TRBD1. Germline assignment: CDR1 LNHDA and CDR2 SQIVND (reference sequence). The CDR3 spans 19 residues. After removal of 2 bases from V and 8 bases from J, the junction contained 16 bases not matched to a gene. CDR3 amino acids: CASSISSSGQGARREKLFF. CDR3 nucleotide sequence: TGTGCCAGTAGTATAAGCTCTTCAGGACAGGGGGCGAGGAGGGAAAAACTGTTTTTT.

This clone was seen once. The chain combines TRBV5-6 with TRBJ1-2, with D possibly being TRBD1 (6 bases). Germline V gives CDR1 SGHDT, CDR2 YYEEEE. V lost 2 bases and J lost 2, with 10 bases in between. The CDR3 is 14 residues long. In DNA form, the CDR3 reads TGTGCCAGCAGCTTTGAACAGGGAAACTATGGCTACACCTTC. Translated, it gives CASSFEQGNYGYTF.

The chain uses TRBV28 and TRBJ2-7, with 9 bases that match TRBD1. This CDR3 region has 15 residues. V was pared by 7 bases and J by 4 bases, with 11 bases of the junction left unmatched. Germline assignment: CDR1 MDHEN and CDR2 SYDVKM. Written as DNA, the CDR3 is TGTGCCAGCACTGCTCCGGGACAGGGTATGTACGAGCAGTACTTC. This encodes CASTAPGQGMYEQYF.

The rearrangement joins TRBV7-9 to TRBJ2-5; 9 bases fit TRBD2. J gave up 2 bases and V 6 bases, and 7 bases lay outside the gene matches. The CDR3 extends over 15 amino acids. Germline V gene sequence: CDR1 SEHNR, CDR2 FQNEAQ (reference sequence). Here the CDR3 reads CASSPGLAGQETQYF. DNA for the CDR3: TGTGCCAGCAGTCCGGGGCTAGCGGGGCAAGAGACCCAGTACTTC.

This clone was detected only once. The genes are TRBV12-3 or TRBV12-4 and TRBJ1-1; D unclear. This CDR3 spans 13 amino acids. Between the trimmed V and J ends, which lost 2 bases and 1 base, there was a span of 5 bases. CDR3 in amino acids: CASSLSGNTEAFF. The CDR3 DNA reads TGTGCCAGCAGTTTATCGGGGAACACTGAAGCTTTCTTT.

The chain carries TRBV28 and TRBJ2-3; D not resolved. This CDR3 spans 14 amino acids. CDR1 and CDR2 from the germline V gene are MDHEN and SYDVKM. Trimming cost V 8 bases and J 1 base, with 13 bases left between them. CDR3 protein: CASGETRGTDTQYF. DNA for the CDR3: TGTGCCAGCGGCGAAACACGGGGCACAGATACGCAGTATTTT. Combining the CDR3 with reference TRBV28 and TRBJ2-3 gives the whole variable domain DVKVTQSSRYLVKRTGEKVFLECVQDMDHENMFWYRQDPGLGLRLIYFSYDVKMKEKGDIPEGYSVSREKKERFSLILESASTNQTSMYLCASGETRGTDTQYFGPGTRLTVL.

The chain combines TRBV27 with TRBJ1-1; D remains ambiguous. This CDR3 region has 13 residues. V lost 6 bases to trimming and J lost 1 base, with 9 bases between them. The germline CDR1 and CDR2 sequences are MNHEY and SMNVEV (reference sequence). The CDR3 reads CASRKTGNTEAFF. The CDR3 bases are TGTGCCAGCAGGAAAACGGGGAACACTGAAGCTTTCTTT.

The chain is built from TRBV5-6 and TRBJ2-5, with D uncertain. V shed 1 base and J shed 2 bases, with 6 bases lying between them. This CDR3 has 13 residues. Germline CDR1 is SGHDT and CDR2 is YYEEEE. The CDR3 reads CASSLISQETQYF. The CDR3 DNA follows: TGTGCCAGCAGCTTGATCAGTCAAGAGACCCAGTACTTC.